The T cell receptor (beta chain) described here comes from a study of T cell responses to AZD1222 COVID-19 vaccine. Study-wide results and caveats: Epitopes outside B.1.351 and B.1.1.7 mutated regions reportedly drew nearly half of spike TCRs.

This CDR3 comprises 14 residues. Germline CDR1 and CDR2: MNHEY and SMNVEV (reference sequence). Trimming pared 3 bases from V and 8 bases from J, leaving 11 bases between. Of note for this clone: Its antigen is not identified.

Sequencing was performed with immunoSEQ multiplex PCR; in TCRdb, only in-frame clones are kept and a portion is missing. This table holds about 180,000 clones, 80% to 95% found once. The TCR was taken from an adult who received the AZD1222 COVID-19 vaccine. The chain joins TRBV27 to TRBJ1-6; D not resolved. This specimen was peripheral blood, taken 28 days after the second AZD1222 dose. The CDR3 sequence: CASSLGPGDSPLHF. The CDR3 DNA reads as TGTGCCAGCAGTTTGGGCCCCGGGGATTCACCCCTCCACTTT.